This TCR beta chain was observed in a study of shared clonotypes between healthy human individuals. Turning to the study itself: Each donor contributed plates that comprised three CD4 naive, three CD4 memory, two CD8 naive and one CD8 memory.

Original handling: ImmunoSEQ output held junction-only sequences without quality scores, so filtering differed. Data came from immunoSEQ multiplex PCR; TCRdb stores just in-frame clones and leaves some out. D and trimming were read from the DNA, whereas the V and J calls and clone size are those reported in that table. Found here are 1,500,000 or so clones, about 98.5% of them singletons; the top ten hold about 0.4%. The trim removed 5 bases at V and 7 bases at J, leaving 12 bases unmatched. The CDR3 spans 16 residues. Germline V gene lookup returns CDR1 MGHRA and CDR2 YSYEKL. This sequence was found in a young man in good health. The sequenced sample consisted of naive CD4+ T cells sorted from blood. Subset noted: CD45RA+ positively selected. The chain combines TRBV4-1 with TRBJ2-1, with 9 bases lining up with TRBD2. The CDR3 sequence: CASSVRLAVLGNEQFF. CDR3 nucleotide sequence: TGCGCCAGCAGCGTACGACTAGCGGTCCTTGGGAATGAGCAGTTCTTC.